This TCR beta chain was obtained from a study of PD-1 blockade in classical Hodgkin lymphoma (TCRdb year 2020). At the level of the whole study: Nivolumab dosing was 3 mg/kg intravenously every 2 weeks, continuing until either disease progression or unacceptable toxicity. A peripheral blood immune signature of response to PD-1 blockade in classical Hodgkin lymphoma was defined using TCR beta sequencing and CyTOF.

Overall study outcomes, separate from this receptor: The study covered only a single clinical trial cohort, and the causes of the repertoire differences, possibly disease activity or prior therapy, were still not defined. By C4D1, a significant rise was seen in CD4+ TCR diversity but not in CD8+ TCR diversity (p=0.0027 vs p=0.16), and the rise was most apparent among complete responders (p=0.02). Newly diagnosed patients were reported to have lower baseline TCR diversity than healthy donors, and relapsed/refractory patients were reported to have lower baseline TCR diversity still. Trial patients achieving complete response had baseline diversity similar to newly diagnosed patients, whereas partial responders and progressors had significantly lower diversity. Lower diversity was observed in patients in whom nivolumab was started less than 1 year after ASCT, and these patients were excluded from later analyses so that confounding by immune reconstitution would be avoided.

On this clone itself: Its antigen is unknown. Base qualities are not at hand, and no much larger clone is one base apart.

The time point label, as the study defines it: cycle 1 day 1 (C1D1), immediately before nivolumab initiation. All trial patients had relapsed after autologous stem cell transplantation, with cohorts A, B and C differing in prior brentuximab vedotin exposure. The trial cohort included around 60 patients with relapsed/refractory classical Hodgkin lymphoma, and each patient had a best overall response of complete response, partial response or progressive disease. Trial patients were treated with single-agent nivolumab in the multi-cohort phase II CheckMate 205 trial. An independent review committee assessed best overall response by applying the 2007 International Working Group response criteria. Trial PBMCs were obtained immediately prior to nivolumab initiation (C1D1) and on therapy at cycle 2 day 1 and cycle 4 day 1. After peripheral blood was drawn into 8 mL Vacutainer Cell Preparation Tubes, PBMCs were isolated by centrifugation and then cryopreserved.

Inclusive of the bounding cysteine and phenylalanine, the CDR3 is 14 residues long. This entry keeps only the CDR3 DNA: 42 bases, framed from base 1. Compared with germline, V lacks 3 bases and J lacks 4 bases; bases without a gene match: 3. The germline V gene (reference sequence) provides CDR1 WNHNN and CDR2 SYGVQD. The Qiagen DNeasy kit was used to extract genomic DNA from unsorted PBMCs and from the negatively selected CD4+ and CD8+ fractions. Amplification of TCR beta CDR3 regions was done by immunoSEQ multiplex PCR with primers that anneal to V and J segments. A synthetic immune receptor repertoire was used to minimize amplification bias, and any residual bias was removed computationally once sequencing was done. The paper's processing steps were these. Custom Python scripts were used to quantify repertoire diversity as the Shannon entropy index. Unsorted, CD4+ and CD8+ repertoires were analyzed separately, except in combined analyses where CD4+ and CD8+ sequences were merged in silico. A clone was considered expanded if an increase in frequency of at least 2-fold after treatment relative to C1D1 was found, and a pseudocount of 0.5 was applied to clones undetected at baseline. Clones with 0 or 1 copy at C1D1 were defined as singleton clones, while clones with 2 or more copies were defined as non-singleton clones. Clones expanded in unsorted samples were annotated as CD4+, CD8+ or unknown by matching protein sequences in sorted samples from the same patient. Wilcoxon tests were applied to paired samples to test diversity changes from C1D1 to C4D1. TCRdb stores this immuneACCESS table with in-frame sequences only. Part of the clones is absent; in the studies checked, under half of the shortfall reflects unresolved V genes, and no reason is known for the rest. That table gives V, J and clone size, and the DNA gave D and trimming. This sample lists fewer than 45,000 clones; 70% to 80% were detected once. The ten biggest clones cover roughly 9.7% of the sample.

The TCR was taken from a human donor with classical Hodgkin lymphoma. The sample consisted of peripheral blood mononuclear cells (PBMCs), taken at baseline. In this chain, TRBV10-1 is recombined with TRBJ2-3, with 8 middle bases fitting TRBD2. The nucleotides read TGCGCCAGCAGTGAAGGGCGGGAGGCAGATACGCAGTATTTT. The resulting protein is CASSEGREADTQYF.